This passage covers 14 T cell receptor beta chains from one sample sequenced in a study of T cells in localized non-small cell lung cancer. The data were produced by immunoSEQ multiplex PCR, yet TCRdb's version contains in-frame clones alone and is incomplete. This table holds roughly 76,000 clones, less than 85% found once. The sequenced sample was PBMCs, obtained before any cancer treatment. Receptors originate from a man between 40 and 70 years old with stage II squamous cell lung carcinoma.

The J gene is TRBJ1-4, the V gene TRBV2; a weak D match, TRBD1 (6 bases). Germline lookup yields CDR1 SNHLY and CDR2 FYNNEI. V gave up 10 bases and J gave up 7 bases, with 16 bases separating them. The CDR3 sequence is 13 residues long. The CDR3 spells CAKGGDGGEKLFF. CDR3 coding DNA: TGTGCCAAAGGGGGGGACGGGGGTGAAAAACTGTTTTTT.

The chain is built from TRBV9 and TRBJ2-5; 13 nucleotides match TRBD2. Germline V gives CDR1 SGDLS, CDR2 YYNGEE. The V and J ends lost 0 bases and 5 bases, in that order; junction bases with no gene match: 10. The CDR3 has 18 amino acids. The CDR3 region is CASSVEGGLAGEGETQYF. The CDR3 DNA reads as TGTGCCAGCAGCGTAGAGGGAGGACTAGCGGGAGAAGGGGAGACCCAGTACTTC.

Regarding this clone: The identical CDR3 is also encoded by other nucleotide sequences in the sample. This chain links TRBV5-1 with TRBJ1-1, with a weak D call TRBD1 (5 bases). The CDR3 extends over 14 amino acids. Trimming cost V 0 bases and J 1 base, with 7 bases left between them. CDR1 and CDR2 (germline): SGHRS, YFSETQ. Here the CDR3 DNA reads TGCGCCAGCAGCTTGGGCAGGGCGAACACTGAAGCTTTCTTT. Its protein is CASSLGRANTEAFF.

V gene TRBV11-2 combines with J gene TRBJ2-3; TRBD2 aligns across 8 bases. The J segment lost 4 bases and the V segment lost 5 bases, leaving 5 bases of the junction unmatched. This CDR3 has 14 residues. Germline loops: CDR1 SGHAT, CDR2 FQNNGV. CDR3: CASSLAAGADTQYF. The CDR3 coding sequence is TGTGCCAGCAGCCTCGCAGCGGGGGCAGATACGCAGTATTTT.

The V and J genes are TRBV4-3 and TRBJ1-1; TRBD1 aligns across 10 bases. J lost 0 bases, V lost 0 bases, and 10 bases had no gene match. The CDR3 is made up of 19 amino acids. From germline, CDR1 is LGHNA and CDR2 YSLEER. The CDR3 nucleotides are TGCGCCAGCAGCCAAGATTTTGGGACAGGGGCGCTAATGAACACTGAAGCTTTCTTT. This translates into CASSQDFGTGALMNTEAFF.

The chain uses TRBV18 and TRBJ2-3, with D possibly being TRBD2 (5 bases). CDR1 is KGHSH, CDR2 LQKENI, per germline. The CDR3 length is 17 residues. The V end lost 3 bases, the J end lost 0 bases, and 16 bases lay between the germline ends. CDR3 region: CASSPTHQQRSTDTQYF. As DNA, the CDR3 is TGTGCCAGCTCACCGACCCACCAACAGCGGAGCACAGATACGCAGTATTTT.

The V gene is TRBV7-3, the J gene TRBJ2-2; D not resolved. Germline assignment: CDR1 SGHTA and CDR2 FQGTGA. V gave up 6 bases and J gave up 0 bases, with 14 bases separating them. This CDR3 is built from 16 residues. The CDR3: CASSPDPHANTGELFF. CDR3 sequence (DNA): TGTGCCAGCAGTCCCGACCCACACGCGAACACCGGGGAGCTGTTTTTT.

The V call is TRBV9, the J call TRBJ1-1, with D maybe TRBD1 (5 bases). V lost 4 bases and J 5 bases, leaving 21 bases between the germline ends. CDR1 SGDLS and CDR2 YYNGEE come from the germline V gene. The CDR3 has 16 residues. CDR3 sequence reads: CASSPSPGLLETEAFF. The CDR3 region has the DNA TGTGCCAGCAGCCCGTCCCCGGGGCTTCTTGAGACTGAAGCTTTCTTT.

The chain carries TRBV4-2 and TRBJ1-5; D gene ambiguous. Germline loops: CDR1 LGHNA, CDR2 YNFKEQ. V dropped 0 bases and J dropped 4 bases, with 10 bases sitting between them. This CDR3 contains 15 residues. The CDR3 spells CASSQDGDGNQPQHF. CDR3 nucleotide sequence: TGTGCCAGCAGCCAAGATGGGGATGGGAATCAGCCCCAGCATTTT.

This clone was found a few times. This rearrangement joins TRBV2 to TRBJ2-3, with 10 bases lining up with TRBD1. Germline V gene sequence: CDR1 SNHLY, CDR2 FYNNEI. CDR3 length: 16 residues. V lost 2 bases to trimming and J lost 5 bases; unmatched junction nucleotides: 7. The CDR3 bases are TGTGCCAGCAGTGAACCCGGGACAGGGGCGATAGATACGCAGTATTTT. As protein: CASSEPGTGAIDTQYF.

V usage is TRBV28 and J usage is TRBJ1-2; D gene uncertain. This CDR3 comprises 13 residues. CDR1 is MDHEN, CDR2 SYDVKM, per germline. V was trimmed by 6 bases and J by 8 bases, leaving 16 bases between them. As DNA, the CDR3 is TGTGCCAGCAGCTCGGACCCGAGAGGAGGCTACACCTTC. Translating gives CASSSDPRGGYTF.

The CDR3, as DNA: TGTGCCAGCAGTGAGAACATTCAGTACTTC. This gives the protein CASSENIQYF. The genes are TRBV25-1 and TRBJ2-4; D unclear. Germline lookup yields CDR1 MGHDK and CDR2 SYGVNS. CDR3 length: 10 amino acids. The germline V and J ends were trimmed by 3 bases and 7 bases, with 1 base remaining between them.

The chain employs TRBV2 and TRBJ1-4; D is unclear. This CDR3 contains 13 residues. Germline values: CDR1 SNHLY, CDR2 FYNNEI. Trimming removed 6 bases at V and 8 bases at J, with 13 bases between. The CDR3 nucleotides read TGTGCCAGCAGCCTCTGGACGAAGGAAAAACTGTTTTTT. Translation gives CASSLWTKEKLFF.

This chain uses TRBV5-5 with TRBJ2-7, with D possibly matching TRBD1 (6 bases). This CDR3 is built from 15 residues. V was cut by 4 bases and J by 0 bases, with 14 bases left in between. From germline, CDR1 is SGHKS and CDR2 YYEKEE (reference sequence). CDR3: CASSPDSFSSYEQYF. The CDR3 DNA reads as TGTGCCAGCAGCCCGGACAGCTTCAGCTCCTACGAGCAGTACTTC.